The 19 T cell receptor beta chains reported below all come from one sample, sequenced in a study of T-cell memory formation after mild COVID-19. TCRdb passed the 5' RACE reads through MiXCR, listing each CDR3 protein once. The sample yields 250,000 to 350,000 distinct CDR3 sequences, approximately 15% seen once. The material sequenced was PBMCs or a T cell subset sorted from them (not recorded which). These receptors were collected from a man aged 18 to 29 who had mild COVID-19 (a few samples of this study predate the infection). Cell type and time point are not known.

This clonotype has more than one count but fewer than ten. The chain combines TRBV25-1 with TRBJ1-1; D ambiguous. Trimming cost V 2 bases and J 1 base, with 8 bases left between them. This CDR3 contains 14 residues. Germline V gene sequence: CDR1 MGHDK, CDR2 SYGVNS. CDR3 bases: TGTGCCAGCAGTGAAGGCTTCGGGAACACTGAAGCTTTCTTT. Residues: CASSEGFGNTEAFF.

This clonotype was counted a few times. CDR3 sequence reads: CASSLEAGLDYGYTF. DNA of the CDR3: TGTGCCAGCAGCTTAGAAGCAGGGCTCGACTATGGCTACACCTTC. This chain joins TRBV7-6 and TRBJ1-2, with a possible D match to TRBD1 (5 bases). This CDR3 is built from 15 residues. Deletions cut 1 base from V and 3 bases from J, with 12 bases between. Germline loops: CDR1 SGHVS, CDR2 FNYEAQ.

The CDR3 is CASRGAGNTEAFF. The CDR3 DNA follows: TGTGCCAGTAGGGGGGCAGGTAACACTGAAGCTTTCTTT. The chain uses TRBV19 and TRBJ1-1; TRBD1 might be the D (6 bases). Trimming cost V 6 bases and J 2 bases, with 10 bases left between them. Germline assignment: CDR1 LNHDA and CDR2 SQIVND (reference sequence). There are 13 residues in the CDR3.

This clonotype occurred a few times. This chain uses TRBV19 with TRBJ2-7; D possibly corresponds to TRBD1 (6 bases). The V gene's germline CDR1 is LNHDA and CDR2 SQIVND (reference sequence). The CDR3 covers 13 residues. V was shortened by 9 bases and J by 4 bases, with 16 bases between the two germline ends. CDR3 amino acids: CASSMGAGYEQYV. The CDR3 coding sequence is TGTGCCAGCAGCATGGGGGCTGGGTACGAGCAGTACGTC.

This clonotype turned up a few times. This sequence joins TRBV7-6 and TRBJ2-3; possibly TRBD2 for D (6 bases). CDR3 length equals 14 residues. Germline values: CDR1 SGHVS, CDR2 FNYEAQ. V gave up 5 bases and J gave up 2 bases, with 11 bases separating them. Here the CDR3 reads CASSPTSATDTQYF. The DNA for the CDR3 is TGTGCCAGCAGCCCGACTAGTGCCACAGATACGCAGTATTTT.

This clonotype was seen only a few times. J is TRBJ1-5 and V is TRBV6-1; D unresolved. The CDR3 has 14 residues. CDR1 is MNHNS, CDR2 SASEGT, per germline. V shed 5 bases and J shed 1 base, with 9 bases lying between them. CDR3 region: CASSIRESNQPQHF. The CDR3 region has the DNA TGTGCCAGCAGTATACGAGAAAGCAATCAGCCCCAGCATTTT.

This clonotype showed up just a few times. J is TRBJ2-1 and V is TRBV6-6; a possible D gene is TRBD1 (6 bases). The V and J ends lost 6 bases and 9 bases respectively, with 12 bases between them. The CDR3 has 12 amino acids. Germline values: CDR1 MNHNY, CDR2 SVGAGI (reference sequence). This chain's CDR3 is CASRQGMGEQFF. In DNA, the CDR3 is TGTGCCAGCAGACAGGGAATGGGTGAGCAGTTCTTC.

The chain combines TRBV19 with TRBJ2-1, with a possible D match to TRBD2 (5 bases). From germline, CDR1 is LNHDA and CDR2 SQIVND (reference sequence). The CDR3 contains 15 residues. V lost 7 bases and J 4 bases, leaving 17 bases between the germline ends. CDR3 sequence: CASTPRGMGYNEQFF. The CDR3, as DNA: TGTGCCAGTACCCCCCGGGGAATGGGGTACAATGAGCAGTTCTTC. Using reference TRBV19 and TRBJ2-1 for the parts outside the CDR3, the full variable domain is DGGITQSPKYLFRKEGQNVTLSCEQNLNHDAMYWYRQDPGQGLRLIYYSQIVNDFQKGDIAEGYSVSREKKESFPLTVTSAQKNPTAFYLCASTPRGMGYNEQFFGPGTRLTVL.

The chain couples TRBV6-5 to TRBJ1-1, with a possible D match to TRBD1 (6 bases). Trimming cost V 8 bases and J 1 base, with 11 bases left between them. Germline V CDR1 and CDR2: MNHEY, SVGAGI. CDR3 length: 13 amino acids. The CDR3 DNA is TGTGCCAGCGGGCACAGGGCGAACACTGAAGCTTTCTTT. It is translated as CASGHRANTEAFF.

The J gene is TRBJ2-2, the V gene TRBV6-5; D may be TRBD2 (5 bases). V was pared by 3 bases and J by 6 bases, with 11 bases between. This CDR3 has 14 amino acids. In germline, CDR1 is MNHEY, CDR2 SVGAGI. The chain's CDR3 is CASSYGQEAGELFF. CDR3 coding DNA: TGTGCCAGCAGTTATGGGCAGGAGGCCGGGGAGCTGTTTTTT.

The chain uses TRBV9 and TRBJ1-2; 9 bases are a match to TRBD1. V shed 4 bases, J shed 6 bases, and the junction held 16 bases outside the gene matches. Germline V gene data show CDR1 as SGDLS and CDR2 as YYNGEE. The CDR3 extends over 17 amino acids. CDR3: CASSPQSGQGSNDGYTF. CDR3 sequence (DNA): TGTGCCAGCAGCCCCCAGTCGGGACAGGGATCCAATGATGGCTACACCTTC.

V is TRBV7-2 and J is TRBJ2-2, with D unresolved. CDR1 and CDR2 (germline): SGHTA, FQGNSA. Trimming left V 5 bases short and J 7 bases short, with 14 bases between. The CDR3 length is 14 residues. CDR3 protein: CASSPEGLRGELFF. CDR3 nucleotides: TGTGCCAGCAGCCCAGAAGGGCTCCGCGGGGAGCTGTTTTTT.

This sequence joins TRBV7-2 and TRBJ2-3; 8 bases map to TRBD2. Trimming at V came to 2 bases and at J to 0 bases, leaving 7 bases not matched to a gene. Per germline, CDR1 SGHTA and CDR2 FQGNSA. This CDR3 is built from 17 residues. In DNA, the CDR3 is TGTGCCAGCAGCTTATGGTTTAGCGGGGCTAGCACAGATACGCAGTATTTT. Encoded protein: CASSLWFSGASTDTQYF.

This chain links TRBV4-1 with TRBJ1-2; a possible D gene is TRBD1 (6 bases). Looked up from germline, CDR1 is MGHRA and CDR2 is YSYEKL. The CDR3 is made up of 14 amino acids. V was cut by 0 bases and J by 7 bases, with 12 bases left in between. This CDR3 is CASSQDLGGLGYTF. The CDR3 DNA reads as TGCGCCAGCAGCCAAGATCTAGGGGGGCTTGGCTACACCTTC.

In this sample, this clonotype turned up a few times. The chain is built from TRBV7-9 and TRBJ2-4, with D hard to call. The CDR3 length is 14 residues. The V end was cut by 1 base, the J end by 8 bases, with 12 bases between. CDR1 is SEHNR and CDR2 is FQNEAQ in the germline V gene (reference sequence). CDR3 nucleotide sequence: TGTGCCAGCAGCTTAGGAGTCCGGTTGGACATTCAGTACTTC. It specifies CASSLGVRLDIQYF.

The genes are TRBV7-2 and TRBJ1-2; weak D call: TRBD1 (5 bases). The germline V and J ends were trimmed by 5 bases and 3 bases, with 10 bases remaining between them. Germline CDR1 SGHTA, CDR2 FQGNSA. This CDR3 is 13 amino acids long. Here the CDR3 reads CASSIQEDYGYTF. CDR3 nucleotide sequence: TGTGCCAGCAGCATACAGGAAGACTATGGCTACACCTTC. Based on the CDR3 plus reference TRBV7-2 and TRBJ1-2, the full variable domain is GAGVSQSPSNKVTEKGKDVELRCDPISGHTALYWYRQSLGQGLEFLIYFQGNSAPDKSGLPSDRFSAERTGGSVSTLTIQRTQQEDSAVYLCASSIQEDYGYTFGSGTRLTVV.

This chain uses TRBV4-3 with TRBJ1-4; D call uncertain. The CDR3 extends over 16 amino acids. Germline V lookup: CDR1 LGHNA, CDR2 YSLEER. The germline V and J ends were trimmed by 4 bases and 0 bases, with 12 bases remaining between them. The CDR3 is CASSRQNPTTNEKLFF. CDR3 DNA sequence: TGCGCCAGCAGCCGCCAAAACCCAACAACTAATGAAAAACTGTTTTTT.

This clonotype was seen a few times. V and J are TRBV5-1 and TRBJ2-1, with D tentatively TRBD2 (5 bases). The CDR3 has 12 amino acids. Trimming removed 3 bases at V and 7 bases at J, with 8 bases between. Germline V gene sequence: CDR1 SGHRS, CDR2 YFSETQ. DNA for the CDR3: TGCGCCAGCAGCTATGAGGGAAATGAGCAGTTCTTC. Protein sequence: CASSYEGNEQFF.

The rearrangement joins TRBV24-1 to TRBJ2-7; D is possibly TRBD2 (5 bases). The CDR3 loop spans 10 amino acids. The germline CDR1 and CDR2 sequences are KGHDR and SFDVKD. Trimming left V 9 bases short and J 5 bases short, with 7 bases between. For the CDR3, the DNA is TGTGCCACCGGAGGCGACGAGCAGTACTTC. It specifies CATGGDEQYF.